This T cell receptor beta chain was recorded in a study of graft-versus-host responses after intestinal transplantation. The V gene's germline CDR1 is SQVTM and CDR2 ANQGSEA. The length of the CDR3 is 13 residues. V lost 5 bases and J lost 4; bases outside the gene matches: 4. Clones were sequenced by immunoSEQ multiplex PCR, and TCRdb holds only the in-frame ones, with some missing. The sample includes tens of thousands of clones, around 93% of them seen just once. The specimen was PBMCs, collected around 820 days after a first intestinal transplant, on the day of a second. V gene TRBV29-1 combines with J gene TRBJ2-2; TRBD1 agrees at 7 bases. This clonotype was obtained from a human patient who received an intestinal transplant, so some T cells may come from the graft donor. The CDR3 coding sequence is TGCAGCGTTCGACAGGGTCGCACCGGGGAGCTGTTTTTT. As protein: CSVRQGRTGELFF.